Below, one TCR beta chain is given with its context. Antigen specificity is unknown. Unique molecular identifiers tagged the TCRbeta library. TCRdb fed the PCR reads into MiXCR, producing one record per CDR3 protein. The data hold about 110,000 distinct CDR3 sequences, with about a tenth observed a single time. The record originates from a study of T-cell reconstitution after alpha-beta-depleted transplantation in children. Germline loops: CDR1 SGHRS, CDR2 YFSETQ. J lost 2 bases, V lost 3 bases, and 10 bases had no gene match. This CDR3 contains 17 residues. Study results and caveats: Day-60 TCRbeta diversity that was high in some patients was derived from surviving recipient T cells and thymic progenitors. T cells produced anew were the main source of T-cell counts and diversity one year after transplant.

V usage is TRBV5-1 and J usage is TRBJ1-3, with 8 bases fitting TRBD1. The source was PBMCs, collected before TCRalphabeta/CD19-depleted stem cell transplant. The sequence derives from a boy aged 2 to 10 with acute lymphoblastic leukemia, due to receive a stem cell transplant. The DNA of the CDR3 is TGCGCCAGCAGCTATGGCGGGACAGGTAGCCCTGGAAACACCATATATTTT. It encodes CASSYGGTGSPGNTIYF.